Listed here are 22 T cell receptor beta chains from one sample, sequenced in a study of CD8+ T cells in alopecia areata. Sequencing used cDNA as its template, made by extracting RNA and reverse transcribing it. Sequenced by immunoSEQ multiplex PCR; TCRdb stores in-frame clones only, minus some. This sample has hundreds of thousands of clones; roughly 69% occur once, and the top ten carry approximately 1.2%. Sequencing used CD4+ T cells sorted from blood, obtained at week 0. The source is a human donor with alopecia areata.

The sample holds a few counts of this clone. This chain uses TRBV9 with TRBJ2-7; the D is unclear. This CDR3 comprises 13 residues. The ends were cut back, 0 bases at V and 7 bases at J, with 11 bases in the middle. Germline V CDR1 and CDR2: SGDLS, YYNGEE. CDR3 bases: TGTGCCAGCAGCGTAGTGTCGGGTACAGAGCAGTACTTC. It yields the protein CASSVVSGTEQYF. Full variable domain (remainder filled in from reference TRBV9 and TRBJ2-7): DSGVTQTPKHLITATGQRVTLRCSPRSGDLSVYWYQQSLDQGLQFLIQYYNGEERAKGNILERFSAQQFPDLHSELNLSSLELGDSALYFCASSVVSGTEQYFGPGTRLTVT.

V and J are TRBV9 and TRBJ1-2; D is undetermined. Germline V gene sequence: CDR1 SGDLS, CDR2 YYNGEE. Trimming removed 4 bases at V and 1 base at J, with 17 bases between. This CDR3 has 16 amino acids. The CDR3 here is CASSLQSAGRNYGYTF. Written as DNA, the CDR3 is TGTGCCAGCAGCCTCCAATCCGCAGGTCGTAACTATGGCTACACCTTC. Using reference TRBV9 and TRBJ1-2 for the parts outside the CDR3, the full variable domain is DSGVTQTPKHLITATGQRVTLRCSPRSGDLSVYWYQQSLDQGLQFLIQYYNGEERAKGNILERFSAQQFPDLHSELNLSSLELGDSALYFCASSLQSAGRNYGYTFGSGTRLTVV.

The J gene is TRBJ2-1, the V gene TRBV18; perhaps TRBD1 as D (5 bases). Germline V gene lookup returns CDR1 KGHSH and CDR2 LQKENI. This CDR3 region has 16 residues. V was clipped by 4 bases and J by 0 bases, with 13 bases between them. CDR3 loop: CASSLGALSSYNEQFF. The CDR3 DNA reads TGTGCCAGCTCACTAGGGGCTTTGAGCTCCTACAATGAGCAGTTCTTC.

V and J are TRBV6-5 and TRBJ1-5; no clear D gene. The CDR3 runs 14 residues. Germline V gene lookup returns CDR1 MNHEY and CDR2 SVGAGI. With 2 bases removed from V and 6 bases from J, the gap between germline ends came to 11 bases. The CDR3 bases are TGTGCCAGCAGTTACACGGGTACGGGTCAGCCCCAGCATTTT. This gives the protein CASSYTGTGQPQHF.

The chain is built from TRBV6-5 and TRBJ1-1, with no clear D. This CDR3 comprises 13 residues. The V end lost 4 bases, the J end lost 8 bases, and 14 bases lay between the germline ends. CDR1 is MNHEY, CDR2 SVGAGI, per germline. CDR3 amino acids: CASSSTLGQEAFF. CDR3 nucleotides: TGTGCCAGCAGTTCCACCCTAGGGCAGGAAGCTTTCTTT.

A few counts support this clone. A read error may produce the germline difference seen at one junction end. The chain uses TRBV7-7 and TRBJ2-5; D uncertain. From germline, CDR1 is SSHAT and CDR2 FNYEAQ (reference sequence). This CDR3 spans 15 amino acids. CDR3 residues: CASSFGRQSGETQYF. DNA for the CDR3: TGTGCTAGCAGCTTCGGTCGGCAGTCGGGAGAGACCCAGTACTTC. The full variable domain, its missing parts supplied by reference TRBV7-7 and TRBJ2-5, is GAGVSQSPRYKVTKRGQDVTLRCDPISSHATLYWYQQALGQGPEFLTYFNYEAQPDKSGLPSDRFSAERPEGSISTLTIQRTEQRDSAMYRCASSFGRQSGETQYFGPGTRLLVL.

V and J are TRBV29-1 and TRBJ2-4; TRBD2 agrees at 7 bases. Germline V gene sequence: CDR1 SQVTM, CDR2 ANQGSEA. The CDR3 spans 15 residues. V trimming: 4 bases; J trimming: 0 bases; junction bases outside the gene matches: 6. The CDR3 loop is CSVGGGALAKNIQYF. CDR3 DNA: TGCAGCGTTGGGGGGGGAGCACTAGCCAAAAACATTCAGTACTTC.

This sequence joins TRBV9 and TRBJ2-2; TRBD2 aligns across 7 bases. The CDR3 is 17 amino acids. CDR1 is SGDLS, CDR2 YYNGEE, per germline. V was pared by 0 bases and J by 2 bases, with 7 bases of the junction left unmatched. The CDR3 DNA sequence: TGTGCCAGCAGCGTAGTGGGGCTAGCGGTTAACACCGGGGAGCTGTTTTTT. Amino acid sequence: CASSVVGLAVNTGELFF.

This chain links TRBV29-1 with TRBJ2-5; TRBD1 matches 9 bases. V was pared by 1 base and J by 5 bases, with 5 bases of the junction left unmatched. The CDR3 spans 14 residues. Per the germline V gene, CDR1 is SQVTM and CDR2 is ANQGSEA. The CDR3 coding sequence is TGCAGCGTTGAAGTACAGGGGGCATCGGAGACCCAGTACTTC. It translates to CSVEVQGASETQYF.

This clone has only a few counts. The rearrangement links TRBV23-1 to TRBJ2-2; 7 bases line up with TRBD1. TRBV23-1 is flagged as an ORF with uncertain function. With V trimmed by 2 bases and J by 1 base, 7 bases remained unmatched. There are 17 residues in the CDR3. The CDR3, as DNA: TGCGCCAGCAGTCAACCGACCGGGACAGAGAACACCGGGGAGCTGTTTTTT. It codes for CASSQPTGTENTGELFF.

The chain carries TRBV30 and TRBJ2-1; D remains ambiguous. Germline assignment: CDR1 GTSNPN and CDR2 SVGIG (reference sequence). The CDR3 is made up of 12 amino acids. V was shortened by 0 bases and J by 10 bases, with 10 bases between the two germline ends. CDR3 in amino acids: CAWSVGPGEQFF. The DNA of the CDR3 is TGTGCCTGGAGTGTGGGTCCTGGGGAGCAGTTCTTC.

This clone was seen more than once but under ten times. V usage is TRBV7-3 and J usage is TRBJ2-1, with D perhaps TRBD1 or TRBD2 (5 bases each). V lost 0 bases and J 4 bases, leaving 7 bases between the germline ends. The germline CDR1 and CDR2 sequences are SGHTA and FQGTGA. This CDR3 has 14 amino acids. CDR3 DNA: TGTGCCAGCAGCTTAACGGGGGAGTACAATGAGCAGTTCTTC. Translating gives CASSLTGEYNEQFF.

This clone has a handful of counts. The CDR3 DNA reads as TGTGCCAGCAGTGAATATGGGGGGAACACTGAAGCTTTCTTT. Amino acids: CASSEYGGNTEAFF. The rearrangement uses TRBV25-1 and TRBJ1-1, with D perhaps matching TRBD1 (5 bases). CDR1 and CDR2 (germline): MGHDK, SYGVNS. Trimming removed 0 bases from V and 1 base from J, with 6 bases in between. The length of the CDR3 is 14 residues.

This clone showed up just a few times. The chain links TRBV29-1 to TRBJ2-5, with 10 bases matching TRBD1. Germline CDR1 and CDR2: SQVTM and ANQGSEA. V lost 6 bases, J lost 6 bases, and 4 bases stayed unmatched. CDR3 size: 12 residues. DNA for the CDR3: TGCAGCGTCGGACAGGGGGGAAAGACCCAGTACTTC. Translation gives CSVGQGGKTQYF.

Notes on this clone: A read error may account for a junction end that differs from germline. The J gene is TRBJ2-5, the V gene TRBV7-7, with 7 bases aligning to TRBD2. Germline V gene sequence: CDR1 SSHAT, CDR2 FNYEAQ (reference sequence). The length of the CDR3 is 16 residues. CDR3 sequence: CASSPYYGGGQETQYF. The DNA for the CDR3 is TGTGCTAGCAGCCCCTACTATGGGGGGGGCCAAGAGACCCAGTACTTC.

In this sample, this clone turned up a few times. The CDR3 here is CASTGNSPLHF. In DNA form, the CDR3 reads TGTGCCAGCACCGGTAATTCACCCCTCCACTTT. The V call is TRBV2, the J call TRBJ1-6; no clear D. Germline V lookup: CDR1 SNHLY, CDR2 FYNNEI. CDR3 length: 11 residues. V dropped 7 bases and J dropped 6 bases, with 4 bases sitting between them.

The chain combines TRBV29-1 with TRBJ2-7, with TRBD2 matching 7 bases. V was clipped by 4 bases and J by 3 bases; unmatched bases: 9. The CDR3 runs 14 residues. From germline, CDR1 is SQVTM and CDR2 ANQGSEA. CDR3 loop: CSVASSRGNYEQYF. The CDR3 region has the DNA TGCAGCGTTGCATCGTCGCGGGGGAACTACGAGCAGTACTTC.

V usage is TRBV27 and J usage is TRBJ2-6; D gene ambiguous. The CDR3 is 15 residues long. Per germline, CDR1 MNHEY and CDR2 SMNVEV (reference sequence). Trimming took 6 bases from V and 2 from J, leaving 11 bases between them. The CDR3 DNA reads TGTGCCAGCAGAGATCTTGGAGCTGGGGCCAACGTCCTGACTTTC. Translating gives CASRDLGAGANVLTF.

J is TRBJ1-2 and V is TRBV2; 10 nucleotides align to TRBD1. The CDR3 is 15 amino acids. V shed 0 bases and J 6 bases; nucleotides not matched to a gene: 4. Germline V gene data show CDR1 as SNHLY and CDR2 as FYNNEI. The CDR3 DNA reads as TGTGCCAGCAGTGAAGCATTGACAGGGGGCGATGGCTACACCTTC. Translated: CASSEALTGGDGYTF. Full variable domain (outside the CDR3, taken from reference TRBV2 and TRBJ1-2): EPEVTQTPSHQVTQMGQEVILRCVPISNHLYFYWYRQILGQKVEFLVSFYNNEISEKSEIFDDQFSVERPDGSNFTLKIRSTKLEDSAMYFCASSEALTGGDGYTFGSGTRLTVV.

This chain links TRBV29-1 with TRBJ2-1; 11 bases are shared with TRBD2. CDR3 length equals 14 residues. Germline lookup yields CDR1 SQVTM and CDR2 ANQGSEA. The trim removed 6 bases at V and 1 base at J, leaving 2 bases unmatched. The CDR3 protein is CSVRTSGSYNEQFF. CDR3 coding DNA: TGCAGCGTCCGGACTAGCGGGTCCTACAATGAGCAGTTCTTC.

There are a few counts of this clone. CDR3: CAWSILNGYGYTF. DNA of the CDR3: TGTGCCTGGAGTATACTAAACGGATATGGCTACACCTTC. This rearrangement joins TRBV30 to TRBJ1-2; no reliable D call. The germline gives CDR1 GTSNPN, CDR2 SVGIG (reference sequence). V was cut by 2 bases and J by 5 bases, with 12 bases left in between. The CDR3 totals 13 residues.

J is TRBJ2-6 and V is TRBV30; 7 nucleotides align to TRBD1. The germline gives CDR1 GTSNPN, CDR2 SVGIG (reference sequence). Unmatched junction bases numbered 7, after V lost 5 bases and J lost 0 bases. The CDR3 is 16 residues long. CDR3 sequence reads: CAWGDSYSSGANVLTF. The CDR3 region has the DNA TGTGCCTGGGGGGACAGTTACTCCTCTGGGGCCAACGTCCTGACTTTC. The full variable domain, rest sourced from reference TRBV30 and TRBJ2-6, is SQTIHQWPATLVQPVGSPLSLECTVEGTSNPNLYWYRQAAGRGLQLLFYSVGIGQISSEVPQNLSASRPQDRQFILSSKKLLLSDSGFYLCAWGDSYSSGANVLTFGAGSRLTVL.